The sequence of this T cell receptor beta chain was determined in a study of T cells in Graves' hyperthyroidism and ophthalmopathy. This clonotype was counted at least ten times. V shed 3 bases and J 6 bases; nucleotides not matched to a gene: 6. In germline, CDR1 is MGHRA, CDR2 YSYEKL. The CDR3 loop spans 14 amino acids. Exclusion followed for patients with uncontrolled infection, other autoimmune disease, pregnancy or lactation. TCR beta CDR3 regions were amplified from RNA. RT-PCR in the first round (using the HTBI primer set) targeted the TCR CDR3. TCRdb reprocessed the multiplex PCR reads via MiXCR and lists one record per CDR3 protein. The sample holds around 560,000 distinct CDR3 sequences; 16% are singletons and the top ten take under 20%.

The receptor was isolated from a woman aged 18-35 years with Graves' hyperthyroidism. The rearrangement links TRBV4-1 to TRBJ1-2; 8 bases are shared with TRBD1. Specimen: blood. CDR3 in amino acids: CASSQTGVQDGYTF. The CDR3 DNA is TGCGCCAGCAGCCAGACAGGGGTTCAAGATGGCTACACCTTC.